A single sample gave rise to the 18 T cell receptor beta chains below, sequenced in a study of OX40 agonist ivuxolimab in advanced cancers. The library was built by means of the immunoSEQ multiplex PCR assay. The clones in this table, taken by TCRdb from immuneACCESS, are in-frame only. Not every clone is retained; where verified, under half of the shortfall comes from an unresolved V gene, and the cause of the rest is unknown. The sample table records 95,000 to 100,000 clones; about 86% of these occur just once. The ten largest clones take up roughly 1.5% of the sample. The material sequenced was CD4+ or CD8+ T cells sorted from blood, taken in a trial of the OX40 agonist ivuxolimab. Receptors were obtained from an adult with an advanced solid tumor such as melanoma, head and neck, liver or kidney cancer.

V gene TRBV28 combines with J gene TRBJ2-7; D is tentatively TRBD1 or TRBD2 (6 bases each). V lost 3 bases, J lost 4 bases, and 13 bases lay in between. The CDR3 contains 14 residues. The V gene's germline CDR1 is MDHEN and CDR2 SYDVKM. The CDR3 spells CASSLGGPKYEQYF. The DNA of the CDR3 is TGTGCCAGCAGTTTGGGGGGCCCGAAGTACGAGCAGTACTTC.

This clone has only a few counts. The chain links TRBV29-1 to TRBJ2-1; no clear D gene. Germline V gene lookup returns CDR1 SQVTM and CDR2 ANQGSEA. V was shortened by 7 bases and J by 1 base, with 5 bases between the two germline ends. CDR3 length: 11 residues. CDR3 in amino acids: CSGSSYNEQFF. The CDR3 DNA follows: TGCAGCGGTTCTTCCTACAATGAGCAGTTCTTC.

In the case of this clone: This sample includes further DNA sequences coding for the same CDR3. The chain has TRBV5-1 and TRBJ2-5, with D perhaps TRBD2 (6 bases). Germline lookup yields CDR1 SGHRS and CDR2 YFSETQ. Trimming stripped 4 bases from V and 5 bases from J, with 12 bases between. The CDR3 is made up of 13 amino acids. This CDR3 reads CASSLGGGETQYF. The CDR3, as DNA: TGCGCCAGCAGCCTCGGTGGGGGGGAGACCCAGTACTTC.

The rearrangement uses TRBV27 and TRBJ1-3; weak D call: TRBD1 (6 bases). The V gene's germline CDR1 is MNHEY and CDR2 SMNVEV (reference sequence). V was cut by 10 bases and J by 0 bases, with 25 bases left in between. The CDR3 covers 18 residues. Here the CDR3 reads CANRWGATGGRSGNTIYF. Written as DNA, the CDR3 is TGTGCCAACCGGTGGGGTGCGACAGGCGGCCGCTCTGGAAACACCATATATTTT.

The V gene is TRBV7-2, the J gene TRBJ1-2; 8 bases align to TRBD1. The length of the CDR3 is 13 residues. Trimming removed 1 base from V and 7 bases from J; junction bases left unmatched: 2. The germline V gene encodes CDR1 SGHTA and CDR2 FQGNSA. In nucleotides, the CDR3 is TGTGCCAGCAGCTTAGGACAGGGGCGTGGCTACACCTTC. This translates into CASSLGQGRGYTF.

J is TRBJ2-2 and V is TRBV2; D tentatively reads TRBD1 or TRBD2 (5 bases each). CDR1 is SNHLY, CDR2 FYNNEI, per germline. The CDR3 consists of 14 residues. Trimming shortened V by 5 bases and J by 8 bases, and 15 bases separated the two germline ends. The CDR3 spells CASSRDGGIGELFF. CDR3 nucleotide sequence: TGTGCCAGCAGTAGGGACGGAGGAATAGGGGAGCTGTTTTTT.

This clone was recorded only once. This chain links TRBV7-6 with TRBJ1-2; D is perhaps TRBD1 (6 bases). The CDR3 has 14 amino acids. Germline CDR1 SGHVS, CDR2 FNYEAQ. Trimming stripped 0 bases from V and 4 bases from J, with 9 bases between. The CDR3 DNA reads TGTGCCAGCAGCTTAGCGGGGGCGCTCTATGGCTACACCTTC. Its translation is CASSLAGALYGYTF.

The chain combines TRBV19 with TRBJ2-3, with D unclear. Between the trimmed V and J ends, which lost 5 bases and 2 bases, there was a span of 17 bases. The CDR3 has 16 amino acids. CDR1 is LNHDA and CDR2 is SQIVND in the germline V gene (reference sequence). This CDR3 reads CASSPIGRGSTDTQYF. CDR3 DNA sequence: TGTGCCAGTAGTCCCATAGGACGTGGCTCCACAGATACGCAGTATTTT.

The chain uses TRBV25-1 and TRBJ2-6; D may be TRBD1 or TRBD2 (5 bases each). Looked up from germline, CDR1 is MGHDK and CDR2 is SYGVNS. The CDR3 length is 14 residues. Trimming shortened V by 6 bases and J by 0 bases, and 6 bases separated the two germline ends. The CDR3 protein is CASRGTSGANVLTF. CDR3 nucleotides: TGTGCCAGCAGGGGGACCTCTGGGGCCAACGTCCTGACTTTC.

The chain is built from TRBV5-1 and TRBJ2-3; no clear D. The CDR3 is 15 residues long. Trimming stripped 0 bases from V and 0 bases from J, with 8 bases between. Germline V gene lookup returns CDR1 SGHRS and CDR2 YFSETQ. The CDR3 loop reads CASSLDYTSTDTQYF. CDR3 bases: TGCGCCAGCAGCTTGGACTACACTAGCACAGATACGCAGTATTTT.

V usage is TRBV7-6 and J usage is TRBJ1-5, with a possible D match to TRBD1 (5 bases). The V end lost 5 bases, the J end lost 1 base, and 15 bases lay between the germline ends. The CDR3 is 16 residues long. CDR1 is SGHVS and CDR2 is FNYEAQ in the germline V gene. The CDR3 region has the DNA TGTGCCAGCAGCCCAACGACAGCAACCAGCAATCAGCCCCAGCATTTT. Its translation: CASSPTTATSNQPQHF.

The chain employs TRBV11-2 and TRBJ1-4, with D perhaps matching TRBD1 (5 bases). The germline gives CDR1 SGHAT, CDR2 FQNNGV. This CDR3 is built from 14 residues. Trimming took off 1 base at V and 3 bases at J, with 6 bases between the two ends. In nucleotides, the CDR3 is TGTGCCAGCAGCTTAGCGGGGGCTAATGAAAAACTGTTTTTT. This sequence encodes CASSLAGANEKLFF.

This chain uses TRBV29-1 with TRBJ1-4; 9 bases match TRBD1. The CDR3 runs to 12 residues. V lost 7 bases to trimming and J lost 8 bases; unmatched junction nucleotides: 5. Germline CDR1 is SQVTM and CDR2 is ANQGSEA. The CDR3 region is CSGGTGREKLFF. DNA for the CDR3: TGCAGCGGAGGGACAGGGAGAGAAAAACTGTTTTTT.

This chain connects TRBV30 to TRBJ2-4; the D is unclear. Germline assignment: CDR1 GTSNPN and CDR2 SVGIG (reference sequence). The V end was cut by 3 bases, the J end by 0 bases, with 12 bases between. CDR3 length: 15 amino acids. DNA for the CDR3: TGTGCCTGGAGCTTATGGGGTTTAGCCAAAAACATTCAGTACTTC. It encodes CAWSLWGLAKNIQYF.

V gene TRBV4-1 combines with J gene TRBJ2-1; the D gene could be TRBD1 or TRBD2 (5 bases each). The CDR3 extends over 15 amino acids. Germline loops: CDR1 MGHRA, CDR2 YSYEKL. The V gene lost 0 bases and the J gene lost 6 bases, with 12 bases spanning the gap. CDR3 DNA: TGCGCCAGCAGCCAAGAACCGGGGCCTCCCAATGAGCAGTTCTTC. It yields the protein CASSQEPGPPNEQFF.

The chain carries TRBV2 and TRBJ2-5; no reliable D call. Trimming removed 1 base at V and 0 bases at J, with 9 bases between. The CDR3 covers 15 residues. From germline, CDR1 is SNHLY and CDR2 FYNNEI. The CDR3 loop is CASSEDRRYQETQYF. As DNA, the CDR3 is TGTGCCAGCAGTGAAGACAGACGGTACCAAGAGACCCAGTACTTC.

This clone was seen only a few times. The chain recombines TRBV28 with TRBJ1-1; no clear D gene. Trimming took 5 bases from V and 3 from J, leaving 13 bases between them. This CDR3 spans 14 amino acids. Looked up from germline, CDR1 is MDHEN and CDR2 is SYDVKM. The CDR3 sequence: CASSPLGVHTEAFF. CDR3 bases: TGTGCCAGCAGTCCTCTTGGTGTGCACACTGAAGCTTTCTTT.

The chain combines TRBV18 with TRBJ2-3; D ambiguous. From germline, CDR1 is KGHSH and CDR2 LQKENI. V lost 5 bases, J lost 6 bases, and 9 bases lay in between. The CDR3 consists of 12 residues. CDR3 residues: CASSEDRDTQYF. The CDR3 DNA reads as TGTGCCAGCTCAGAAGATAGGGATACGCAGTATTTT.